This TCR beta chain was recorded in a study of cytomegalovirus exposure and HLA in healthy donors. Primers for the PCR totalled 60 Vbeta and 13 Jbeta. The table came from immunoSEQ multiplex PCR; TCRdb's copy has only in-frame clones and leaves some out. Of over 150,000 clones listed, 70% to 80% are singletons. The germline CDR1 and CDR2 sequences are MNHEY and SMNVEV (reference sequence). V was pared by 6 bases and J by 7 bases, with 8 bases of the junction left unmatched. The CDR3 totals 15 residues. The sequenced sample consisted of PBMCs. The sequence was collected from a woman between 45 and 65 years old in good health and CMV-seronegative. V gene TRBV27 combines with J gene TRBJ2-1; TRBD2 agrees at 11 bases. The chain's CDR3 is CASSQGTSGRNEQFF. The CDR3 coding sequence is TGTGCCAGCAGCCAGGGGACTAGCGGCAGAAATGAGCAGTTCTTC.